Here is one T cell receptor (beta chain) with its context. These data come from a study of T-cell reconstitution after alpha-beta-depleted transplantation in children. The trim removed 4 bases at V and 3 bases at J, leaving 8 bases unmatched. In germline, CDR1 is SGHRS, CDR2 YFSETQ. The CDR3 runs to 15 residues. Unique molecular identifiers were built into the TCRbeta library. TCRdb called the PCR reads again in MiXCR, with one record for every CDR3 protein. The sample contains 500,000 to 600,000 distinct CDR3 sequences, around 20% of which appear only once. This chain links TRBV5-1 with TRBJ2-3, with TRBD2 identical over 7 bases. The TCR sequence derives from a human donor who donated a stem cell graft to a child with acute lymphoblastic leukemia. The sample was PBMCs from the stem cell graft donor, taken from the stem cell graft. This CDR3 is CASSHYSGQTDTQYF. The CDR3 coding sequence is TGCGCCAGCAGCCACTATAGCGGGCAGACAGATACGCAGTATTTT.